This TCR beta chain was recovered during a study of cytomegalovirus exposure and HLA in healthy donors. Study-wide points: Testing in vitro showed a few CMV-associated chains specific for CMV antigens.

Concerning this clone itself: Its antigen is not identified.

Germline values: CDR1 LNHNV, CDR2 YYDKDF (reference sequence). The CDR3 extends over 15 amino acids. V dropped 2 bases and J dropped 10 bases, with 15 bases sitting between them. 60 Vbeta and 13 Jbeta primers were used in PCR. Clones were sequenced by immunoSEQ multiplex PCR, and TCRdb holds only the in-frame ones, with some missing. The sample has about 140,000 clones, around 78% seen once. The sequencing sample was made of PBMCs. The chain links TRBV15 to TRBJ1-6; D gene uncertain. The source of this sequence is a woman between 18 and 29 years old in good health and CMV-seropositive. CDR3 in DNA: TGTGCCACCAGCAGACCAGAGGCCGTTGGATCACCCCTCCACTTT. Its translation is CATSRPEAVGSPLHF.